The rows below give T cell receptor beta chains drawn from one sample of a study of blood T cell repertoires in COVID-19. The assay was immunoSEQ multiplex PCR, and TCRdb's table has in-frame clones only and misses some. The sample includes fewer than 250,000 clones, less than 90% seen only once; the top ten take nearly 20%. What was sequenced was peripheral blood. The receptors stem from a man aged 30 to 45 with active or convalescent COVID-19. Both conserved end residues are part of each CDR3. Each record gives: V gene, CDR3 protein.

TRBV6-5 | CASRRNRVEYQPQHF
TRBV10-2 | CASSGTGRTQYF
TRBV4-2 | CASSQVEDSSNEQFF
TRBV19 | CASTRPGSYNEQFF
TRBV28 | CASSPGTSGRYQETQYF
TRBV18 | CASSPSGISYNEQFF
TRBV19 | CASARTAGGNTEAFF
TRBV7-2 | CASSLAGGRNIQYF
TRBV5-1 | CASSLDTGLGEQYF
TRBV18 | CASSPSGVLETQYF
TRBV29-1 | CSVDGTGVTDTQYF
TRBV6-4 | CASSGGDTGELFF
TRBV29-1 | CSVLGDQPQHF
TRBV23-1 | CASSPQGRQPQHF
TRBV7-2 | CASSPQAGPVWQYF
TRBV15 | CATSRPGQGLVEAFF
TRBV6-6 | CASSYQLGTAYEQYF
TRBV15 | CATSGQDTQYF
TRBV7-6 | CASSPGLAADTQYF
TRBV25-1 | CASKGDTQNTEAFF
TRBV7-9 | CASSGPQGLNTGELFF
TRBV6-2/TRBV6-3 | CASSYLAGTNQASTF
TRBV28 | CASSPWDRGYTGELFF
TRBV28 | CASSLGLNYNSPLHF
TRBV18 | CASSPQLAGDNEQFF
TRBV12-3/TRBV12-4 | CASSLRSTGYTF
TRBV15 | CATSRVMRRAGGYEQYF
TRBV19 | CASSNLGIGQGHYYGYTF
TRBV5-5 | CASSLDRVNGYTF
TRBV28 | CASSSAGQGRETQYF
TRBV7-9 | CASSAETGDVFF
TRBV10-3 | CAIRDREAEGDTQYF
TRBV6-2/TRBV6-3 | CASSYPRRRSGNTIYF
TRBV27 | CASSLWTGGKGNEQFF
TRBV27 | CASSLQGGYEQYF
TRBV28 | CASSASTTNEKLFF
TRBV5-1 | CASSLGDRLPLEQYF
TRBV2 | CASSETSGRTGELFF
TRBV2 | CASIQDRAGTEAFF
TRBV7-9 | CASTPSASANRETQYF
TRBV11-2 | CASRLTSEYGLADKETQYF
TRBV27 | CASSYLSMAGLDTEAFF
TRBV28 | CASSLRGGGYTF
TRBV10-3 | CATGVQGSTEAFF
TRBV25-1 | CASRDREVSEAFF